This T cell receptor (beta chain) appears in the sequencing data of a study of T cell responses to AZD1222 COVID-19 vaccine. The study, taken as a whole, reports: Spike-wide vaccine-associated CD4 TCRs dominated at 160-218 and 743-854. Clonal diversity was possibly underestimated, and the donors were mostly white British, with more females. Two AZD1222 doses significantly raised spike-specific TCR breadth and depth over controls.

A note on this clone: Antigen specificity is unknown.

Researchers grouped second doses given at about 4 or about 12 weeks into one pool. This CDR3 is built from 10 residues. Trimming took 9 bases from V and 6 from J, leaving 6 bases between them. Germline CDR1 reads MNHEY; CDR2 reads SVGAGI. Profiled with immunoSEQ multiplex PCR; TCRdb holds only in-frame clones, not every one. The sample lists approximately 50,000 clones, over 70% occurring once. This clonotype was sampled from an adult who received the AZD1222 COVID-19 vaccine. This sample comprised peripheral blood, obtained 28 days after the second AZD1222 dose. V usage is TRBV6-5 and J usage is TRBJ2-4; no clear D. In DNA form, the CDR3 reads TGTGCCAGTGGCCCAAACATTCAGTACTTC. As protein: CASGPNIQYF.